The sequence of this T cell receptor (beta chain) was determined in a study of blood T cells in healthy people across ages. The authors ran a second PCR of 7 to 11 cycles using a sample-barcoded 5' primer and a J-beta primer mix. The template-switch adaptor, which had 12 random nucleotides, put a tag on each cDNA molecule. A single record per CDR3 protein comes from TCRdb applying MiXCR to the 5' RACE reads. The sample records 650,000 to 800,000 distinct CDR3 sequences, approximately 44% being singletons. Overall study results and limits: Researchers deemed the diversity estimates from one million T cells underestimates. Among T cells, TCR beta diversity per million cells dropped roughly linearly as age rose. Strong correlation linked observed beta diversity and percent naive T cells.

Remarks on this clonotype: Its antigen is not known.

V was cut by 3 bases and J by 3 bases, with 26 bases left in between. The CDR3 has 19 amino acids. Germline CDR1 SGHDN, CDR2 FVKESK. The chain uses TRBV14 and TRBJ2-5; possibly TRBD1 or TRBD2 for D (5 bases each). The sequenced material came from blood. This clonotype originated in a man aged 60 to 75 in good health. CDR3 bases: TGTGCCAGCAGCCACCTTTATGGGTCCCTGGGGGACGCTAAAGAGACCCAGTACTTC. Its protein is CASSHLYGSLGDAKETQYF. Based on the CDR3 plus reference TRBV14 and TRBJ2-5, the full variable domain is EAGVTQFPSHSVIEKGQTVTLRCDPISGHDNLYWYRRVMGKEIKFLLHFVKESKQDESGMPNNRFLAERTGGTYSTLKVQPAELEDSGVYFCASSHLYGSLGDAKETQYFGPGTRLLVL.